This passage covers 21 T cell receptor beta chains from one sample sequenced in a study of CD8+CD57+ T cells in acquired aplastic anemia. The use of genomic DNA as template underpinned the TCR beta VDJ and CDR3 profiling. TCRdb redid the calling of the reads with MiXCR, one entry per CDR3 protein. The data contain 400,000 to 450,000 distinct CDR3 sequences, around 72% of them singletons. Specimen: sorted CD4+, CD8+, or CD8+CD57+ T cells (not recorded which) from PBMCs. The receptors shown here come from a human donor in good health, serving as a control.

This clonotype has more than one count but fewer than ten. CDR3 in amino acids: CASSFSEAGNTF. The CDR3 bases are TGTGCCAGCAGCTTCAGCGAGGCTGGAAACACCTTC. This chain joins TRBV7-9 and TRBJ1-2, with D unclear. Trimming shortened V by 3 bases and J by 12 bases, and 14 bases separated the two germline ends. Germline CDR1 is SEHNR and CDR2 is FQNEAQ (reference sequence). The CDR3 is 12 amino acids.

For this clonotype: A much bigger clone sits one base away, suggesting this may be a read error. The missing conserved phenylalanine or tryptophan at the end of this CDR3 makes a read error likely. The V and J genes are TRBV6-5 and TRBJ2-2, with D perhaps TRBD2 (6 bases). This CDR3 spans 15 amino acids. Trimming removed 6 bases from V and 8 bases from J, with 19 bases in between. CDR1 is MNHEY, CDR2 SVGAGI, per germline. CDR3 nucleotide sequence: TGTGCCAGCAGAAATCGGGGGAGCCCCGTAGGGGAGCTGTTTGTT. Translated: CASRNRGSPVGELFV.

The genes are TRBV20-1 and TRBJ1-5; 7 nucleotides line up with TRBD1. From germline, CDR1 is DFQATT and CDR2 SNEGSKA (reference sequence). This CDR3 spans 15 amino acids. J was trimmed by 6 bases and V by 3 bases; bases with no gene match: 11. CDR3 amino acids: CSARSGQENSQPQHF. CDR3 DNA sequence: TGCAGTGCTAGGTCCGGACAGGAAAACAGTCAGCCCCAGCATTTT.

Ten or more counts support this clonotype. This chain connects TRBV7-2 to TRBJ1-1, with D uncertain. Germline V gives CDR1 SGHTA, CDR2 FQGNSA. This CDR3 region has 12 residues. V dropped 5 bases and J dropped 6 bases, with 10 bases sitting between them. The CDR3, as DNA: TGTGCCAGCAGCCATCAACTTTCTGAAGCTTTCTTT. This gives the protein CASSHQLSEAFF.

Of note for this clonotype: Relative to the germline gene, one junction end is altered; a read error may explain this. The gene calls are TRBV7-9 and TRBJ2-7; D is unresolved. The CDR3 runs to 11 residues. The germline CDR1 and CDR2 sequences are SEHNR and FQNEAQ (reference sequence). Here the CDR3 reads CASRVGNEPYF. The CDR3, as DNA: TGTGCCAGCAGAGTCGGTAATGAGCCGTACTTC.

CDR3 sequence: CASSTPGGDGEQFF. The CDR3 DNA follows: TGCGCCAGCAGCACCCCAGGAGGGGACGGTGAGCAGTTCTTC. The V gene is TRBV5-1, the J gene TRBJ2-1; a possible D gene is TRBD2 (6 bases). Trimming took 4 bases from V and 9 from J, leaving 17 bases between them. CDR1 SGHRS and CDR2 YFSETQ come from the germline V gene. The CDR3 has 14 amino acids.

Ten or more counts support this clonotype. J is TRBJ2-7 and V is TRBV3-1; D is unresolved. The CDR3 is 16 residues long. Germline CDR1 is LGHDT and CDR2 is YNNKEL (reference sequence). V was clipped by 1 base and J by 3 bases, with 16 bases between them. CDR3 sequence: CASSQAPPRSLYEQYF. Written as DNA, the CDR3 is TGTGCCAGCAGCCAAGCTCCCCCGCGGTCTCTCTACGAGCAGTACTTC.

J is TRBJ2-7 and V is TRBV9; 7 bases line up with TRBD1. The CDR3 extends over 16 amino acids. The V gene's germline CDR1 is SGDLS and CDR2 YYNGEE. The junction had 18 bases not matched to a gene; V was cut back by 2 bases and J by 10 bases. For the CDR3, the DNA is TGTGCCAGCAGCGTGGCAGGGGGTGCAAACACAGTATCCCAGTACTTC. Its protein is CASSVAGGANTVSQYF.

V usage is TRBV7-3 and J usage is TRBJ1-2, with a weak D call TRBD1 (6 bases). CDR3 size: 14 residues. Per germline, CDR1 SGHTA and CDR2 FQGTGA. The CDR3 sequence is CAGGAGSSNYGYTF. The CDR3 region has the DNA TGTGCTGGGGGGGCAGGGTCCTCTAACTATGGCTACACCTTC.

This clonotype was seen at least ten times. The chain carries TRBV5-1 and TRBJ2-7; D assignment may be TRBD1 or TRBD2 (5 bases each). Germline CDR1 reads SGHRS; CDR2 reads YFSETQ. V was cut by 4 bases and J by 0 bases, with 11 bases left in between. The CDR3 loop spans 14 amino acids. CDR3 protein: CASSKGRNSYEQYF. CDR3 coding DNA: TGCGCCAGCAGCAAGGGACGGAACTCCTACGAGCAGTACTTC.

The chain uses TRBV7-2 and TRBJ1-2; possibly TRBD1 for D (5 bases). Per germline, CDR1 SGHTA and CDR2 FQGNSA. Trimming shortened V by 3 bases and J by 10 bases, and 21 bases separated the two germline ends. CDR3 length: 15 residues. The CDR3 is CASSFNRRDDHTYTF. CDR3 sequence (DNA): TGTGCCAGCAGCTTTAACAGGAGGGATGACCACACCTACACCTTC.

Details on this clonotype: The CDR3 does not close with the conserved phenylalanine or tryptophan, likely indicating a read error. The limits of the CDR3 on the DNA are not certain, so only TCRdb's listed CDR3 is given. The chain combines TRBV24-1 with TRBJ1-1. Germline V gene lookup returns CDR1 KGHDR and CDR2 SFDVKD. Counting both end residues, the CDR3 totals 13 amino acids. CDR3 residues: CASSDTYEQTFLP.

The V call is TRBV24-1, the J call TRBJ1-5, with D unclear. Trimming pared 4 bases from V and 6 bases from J, leaving 6 bases between. The CDR3 extends over 12 amino acids. Per the germline V gene, CDR1 is KGHDR and CDR2 is SFDVKD. CDR3 residues: CATSDRGQPQHF. The CDR3 DNA reads TGTGCCACCAGTGACCGGGGTCAGCCCCAGCATTTT.

This clonotype was counted many times. The rearrangement joins TRBV29-1 to TRBJ1-2; D gene ambiguous. There are 14 residues in the CDR3. Germline values: CDR1 SQVTM, CDR2 ANQGSEA. The V end was cut by 2 bases, the J end by 4 bases, with 14 bases between. DNA of the CDR3: TGCAGCGTTGAACAGGCCCCGGTGGGCTATGGCTACACCTTC. Encoded protein: CSVEQAPVGYGYTF. Full variable domain (remainder filled in from reference TRBV29-1 and TRBJ1-2): SAVISQKPSRDICQRGTSLTIQCQVDSQVTMMFWYRQQPGQSLTLIATANQGSEATYESGFVIDKFPISRPNLTFSTLTVSNMSPEDSSIYLCSVEQAPVGYGYTFGSGTRLTVV.

The genes are TRBV5-1 and TRBJ1-5; no clear D. V gave up 4 bases and J gave up 5 bases, with 13 bases separating them. Germline CDR1 and CDR2: SGHRS and YFSETQ. The CDR3 spans 14 residues. The DNA for the CDR3 is TGCGCCAGCAGCGTGAGGGCAGGAGATCAGCCCCAGCATTTT. It specifies CASSVRAGDQPQHF.

This clonotype showed up just a few times. Germline is not matched at one junction end, which may reflect a read error. The chain carries TRBV10-3 and TRBJ2-1, with 12 positions matching TRBD2. The CDR3 is 15 amino acids. Germline V gene data show CDR1 as ENHRY and CDR2 as SYGVKD. CDR3 in amino acids: CASSVTSGGNNEQFF. For the CDR3, the DNA is TGTGCCAGCAGTGTGACTAGCGGGGGTAATAATGAGCAGTTCTTC.

This clonotype has more than one count but fewer than ten. The junction does not match germline at one end; this may be a read error. The chain recombines TRBV10-1 with TRBJ1-1, with D unclear. Germline-derived CDR1 and CDR2 are WNHNN and SYGVQD (reference sequence). The CDR3 is made up of 14 amino acids. CDR3 in amino acids: CASRSHESNTEAFF. The CDR3 DNA follows: TGTGCCAGCAGGTCCCATGAGTCGAACACTGAAGCTTTCTTT.

This clonotype was seen only a few times. Possible read error: a much larger clone is one base away. The V gene is TRBV6-1, the J gene TRBJ2-7; 9 nucleotides align to TRBD1. The CDR3 covers 14 residues. Germline CDR1 MNHNS, CDR2 SASEGT. The CDR3 region has the DNA TGTGCCAGCAGTCGAGACAGGGGGGAGTGGGAGCAGCACTTC. Translation gives CASSRDRGEWEQHF.

The J gene is TRBJ2-6, the V gene TRBV7-2; perhaps TRBD2 as D (6 bases). V lost 5 bases and J lost 0, with 14 bases in between. This CDR3 is built from 17 residues. Germline V gene lookup returns CDR1 SGHTA and CDR2 FQGNSA. The CDR3 DNA is TGTGCCAGCAGCGGGCGGGGCCAGTACTCTGGGGCCAACGTCCTGACTTTC. This translates into CASSGRGQYSGANVLTF.

This clonotype was observed at least ten times. The V call is TRBV20-1, the J call TRBJ2-1; 7 positions match TRBD2. The CDR3 has 14 residues. Germline values: CDR1 DFQATT, CDR2 SNEGSKA (reference sequence). With 7 bases clipped from V and 2 bases from J, the junction kept 8 bases outside the gene matches. The CDR3 coding sequence is TGCAGTGGGAAAGCGGGGCCCCCCTACAATGAGCAGTTCTTC. It codes for CSGKAGPPYNEQFF.

A few counts support this clonotype. This rearrangement joins TRBV19 to TRBJ2-1; TRBD1 matches 9 bases. In germline, CDR1 is LNHDA, CDR2 SQIVND (reference sequence). There are 13 residues in the CDR3. V was pared by 6 bases and J by 8 bases, with 5 bases of the junction left unmatched. This chain's CDR3 is CASSQTGGDEQFF. The CDR3 bases are TGTGCCAGTAGCCAAACAGGGGGCGATGAGCAGTTCTTC.